The 10 T cell receptor beta chains below come from one sample, sequenced in a study of T cell repertoires in cytomegalovirus infection. From the reads, TCRdb called clonotypes with MiXCR, one entry per CDR3 protein. This sample has around 310,000 distinct CDR3 sequences, with roughly 29% found just once. Their antigen targets remain unknown. The specimen was cultured PBMCs, collected from culture after CMV antigen stimulation. These receptor sequences come from a human donor in good health (CMV status not recorded). Some clones in this sample may be carry-over from other donors' samples.

The chain recombines TRBV5-1 with TRBJ2-5; unclear D gene. Germline V CDR1 and CDR2: SGHRS, YFSETQ. The CDR3 spans 13 residues. Trimming removed 2 bases at V and 2 bases at J, with 7 bases between. The CDR3 DNA is TGCGCCAGCAGCTTCGGACGGCAAGAGACCCAGTACTTC. It yields the protein CASSFGRQETQYF.

This clonotype was counted between two and nine times. V usage is TRBV20-1 and J usage is TRBJ2-1, with TRBD1 matching over 11 bases. Trimming cost V 3 bases and J 3 bases; bases outside gene matches: 1. This CDR3 is 14 amino acids long. Germline lookup yields CDR1 DFQATT and CDR2 SNEGSKA (reference sequence). CDR3 DNA: TGCAGTGCTAGCGGGACAGGGGGCTACAATGAGCAGTTCTTC. It codes for CSASGTGGYNEQFF.

This clonotype appeared a few times. V gene TRBV12-3 or TRBV12-4 combines with J gene TRBJ2-2; D might be TRBD1 (6 bases). CDR3 length equals 16 residues. Trimming pared 6 bases from V and 0 bases from J, leaving 14 bases between. The CDR3 coding sequence is TGTGCCAGCAGATCTTCCGGGACAACGAACACCGGGGAGCTGTTTTTT. Amino acid sequence: CASRSSGTTNTGELFF.

V gene TRBV12-3 or TRBV12-4 combines with J gene TRBJ1-3, with D perhaps matching TRBD1 (6 bases). Trimming took 3 bases from V and 6 from J, leaving 9 bases between them. The CDR3 runs to 13 residues. CDR3 sequence (DNA): TGTGCCAGCAGTTTTAACAGGGCAAACACCATATATTTT. Protein sequence: CASSFNRANTIYF.

The chain joins TRBV10-3 to TRBJ1-5; 9 positions match TRBD1. The CDR3 covers 16 residues. The trim removed 4 bases at V and 4 bases at J, leaving 8 bases unmatched. CDR1 and CDR2 from the germline V gene are ENHRY and SYGVKD. The chain's CDR3 is CAISVSLDRGNQPQHF. The CDR3 DNA reads as TGTGCCATCAGTGTCTCCTTGGACAGGGGAAATCAGCCCCAGCATTTT.

The chain uses TRBV7-3 and TRBJ2-1; perhaps D is TRBD1 or TRBD2 (7 bases each). The ends were cut back, 5 bases at V and 4 bases at J, with 15 bases in the middle. This CDR3 is built from 15 residues. Germline loops: CDR1 SGHTA, CDR2 FQGTGA. The CDR3 DNA reads TGTGCCAGCAGCCCCGGGGGGACAGCTTACAATGAGCAGTTCTTC. It translates to CASSPGGTAYNEQFF.

This clonotype appeared many times. J is TRBJ1-2 and V is TRBV7-8, with TRBD1 identical over 7 bases. Germline assignment: CDR1 SGHVS and CDR2 FQNEAQ. This CDR3 has 16 residues. V was clipped by 1 base and J by 3 bases; unmatched bases: 8. CDR3 DNA sequence: TGTGCCAGCAGCTTAGTTGAGGGGGCACCCGACTATGGCTACACCTTC. Its protein product is CASSLVEGAPDYGYTF.

This clonotype was seen a handful of times. For the CDR3, the DNA is TGTGCCAGCAGTTTGGGGACACTGCAGTATTTT. This sequence encodes CASSLGTLQYF. V is TRBV12-3 or TRBV12-4 and J is TRBJ2-3; a possible D gene is TRBD1 (6 bases). The CDR3 consists of 11 residues. V shed 3 bases and J shed 11 bases, with 9 bases lying between them.

This clonotype has more than one count but fewer than ten. The rearrangement links TRBV11-1 to TRBJ2-1, with D possibly matching TRBD2 (6 bases). Trimming took off 2 bases at V and 5 bases at J, with 13 bases between the two ends. Germline values: CDR1 SGHAT, CDR2 FQDESV (reference sequence). The CDR3 runs 15 residues. The CDR3 spells CASSLRLVADNEQFF. The CDR3 bases are TGTGCCAGCAGCTTAAGACTAGTGGCCGACAATGAGCAGTTCTTC. The full variable domain, with the rest looked up from reference TRBV11-1 and TRBJ2-1, is EAEVAQSPRYKITEKSQAVAFWCDPISGHATLYWYRQILGQGPELLVQFQDESVVDDSQLPKDRFSAERLKGVDSTLKIQPAELGDSAMYLCASSLRLVADNEQFFGPGTRLTVL.

This sequence joins TRBV6-1 and TRBJ1-5; D unresolved. CDR1 MNHNS and CDR2 SASEGT come from the germline V gene. Trimming removed 6 bases at V and 8 bases at J, with 17 bases between. The CDR3 is made up of 14 amino acids. The DNA for the CDR3 is TGTGCCAGCAGAGAATGGAGCTCAGGAAAGCCCCAGCATTTT. Its protein product is CASREWSSGKPQHF.